Below, one T cell receptor (beta chain) is given with its context. Its antigen remains unknown. V was trimmed by 3 bases and J by 2 bases, leaving 14 bases between them. From germline, CDR1 is SGHDN and CDR2 FVKESK. The CDR3 runs to 15 residues. This entry is derived from a study of T cells after yellow fever vaccination. The study's findings and limits: Clones that expanded after primary vaccination mostly reappeared after the booster (96% CD4, approximately 85% CD8). Weaker in magnitude, the secondary response showed a faster peak on day 5 versus 15.

Template switching by 5'RACE produced TCR cDNA, adding a universal primer site and UMIs. TCRdb itself ran the 5' RACE reads through MiXCR, one entry per CDR3 protein. The sample includes nearly 550,000 distinct CDR3 sequences, around 21% of them seen just once. The sequence was collected from a man younger than 45 who received the YFV17D yellow fever vaccine. The J gene is TRBJ2-7, the V gene TRBV14, with D tentatively TRBD2 (6 bases). The sequencing used PBMCs, collected 15 days after the yellow fever booster vaccination. CDR3 sequence reads: CASSHRRRGTYEQYF. The CDR3 DNA sequence: TGTGCCAGCAGCCATCGAAGGAGGGGTACCTACGAGCAGTACTTC.